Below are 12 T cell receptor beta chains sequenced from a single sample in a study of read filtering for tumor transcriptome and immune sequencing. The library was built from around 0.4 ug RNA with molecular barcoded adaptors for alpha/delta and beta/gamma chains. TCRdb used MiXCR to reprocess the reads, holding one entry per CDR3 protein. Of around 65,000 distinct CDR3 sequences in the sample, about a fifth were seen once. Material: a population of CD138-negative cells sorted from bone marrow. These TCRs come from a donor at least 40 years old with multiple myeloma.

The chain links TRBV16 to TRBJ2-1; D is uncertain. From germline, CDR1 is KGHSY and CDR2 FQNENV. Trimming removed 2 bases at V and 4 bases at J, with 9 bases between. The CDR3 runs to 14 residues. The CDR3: CASSQSGLYNEQFF. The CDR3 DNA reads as TGTGCCAGCAGCCAAAGTGGCCTTTACAATGAGCAGTTCTTC.

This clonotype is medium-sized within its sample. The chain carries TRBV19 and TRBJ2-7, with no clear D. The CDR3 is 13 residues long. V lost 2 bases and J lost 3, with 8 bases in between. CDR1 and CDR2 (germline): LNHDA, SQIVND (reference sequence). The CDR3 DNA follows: TGTGCCAGTAGTATAAGTCGAAACTACGAGCAGTACTTC. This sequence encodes CASSISRNYEQYF.

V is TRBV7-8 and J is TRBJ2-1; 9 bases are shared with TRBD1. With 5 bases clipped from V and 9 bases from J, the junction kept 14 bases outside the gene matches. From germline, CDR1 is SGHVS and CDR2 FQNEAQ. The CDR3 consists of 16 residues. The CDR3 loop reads CASSALQGALNSEQFF. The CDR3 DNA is TGTGCCAGCAGCGCGTTACAGGGGGCTCTTAACAGTGAGCAGTTCTTC.

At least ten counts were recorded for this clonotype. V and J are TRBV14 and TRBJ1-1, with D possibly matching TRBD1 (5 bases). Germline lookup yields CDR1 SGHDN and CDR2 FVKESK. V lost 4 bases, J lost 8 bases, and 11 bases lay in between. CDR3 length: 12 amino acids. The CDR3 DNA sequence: TGTGCCAGCAGCCTCTCTGGGGGGGAAGCTTTCTTT. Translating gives CASSLSGGEAFF.

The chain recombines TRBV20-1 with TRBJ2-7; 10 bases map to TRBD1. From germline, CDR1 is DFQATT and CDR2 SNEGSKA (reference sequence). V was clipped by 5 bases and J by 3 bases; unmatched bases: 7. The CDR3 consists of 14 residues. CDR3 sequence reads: CSAGLGQGNYEQYF. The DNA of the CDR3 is TGCAGTGCTGGGTTGGGACAGGGGAACTACGAGCAGTACTTC.

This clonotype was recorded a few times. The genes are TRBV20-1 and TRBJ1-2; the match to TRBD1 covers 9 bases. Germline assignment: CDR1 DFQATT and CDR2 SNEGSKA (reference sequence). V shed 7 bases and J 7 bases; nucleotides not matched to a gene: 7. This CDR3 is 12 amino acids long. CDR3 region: CSGETGGLGYTF. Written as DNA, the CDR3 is TGCAGTGGGGAGACAGGGGGACTTGGCTACACCTTC.

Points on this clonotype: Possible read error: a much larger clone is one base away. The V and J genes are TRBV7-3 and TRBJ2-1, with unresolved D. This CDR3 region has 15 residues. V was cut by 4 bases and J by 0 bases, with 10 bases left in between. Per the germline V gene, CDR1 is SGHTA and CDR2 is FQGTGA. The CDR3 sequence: CASSWTKSSYNEQFF. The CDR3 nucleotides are TGTGCCAGCAGCTGGACGAAGAGCTCCTACAATGAGCAGTTCTTC.

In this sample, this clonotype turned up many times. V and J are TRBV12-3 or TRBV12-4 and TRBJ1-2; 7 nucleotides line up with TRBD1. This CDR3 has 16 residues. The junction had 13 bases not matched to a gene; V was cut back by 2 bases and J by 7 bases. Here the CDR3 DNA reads TGTGCCAGCAGTTTAATGGCCCAGGGGGGAACGAGTGGCTACACCTTC. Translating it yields CASSLMAQGGTSGYTF.

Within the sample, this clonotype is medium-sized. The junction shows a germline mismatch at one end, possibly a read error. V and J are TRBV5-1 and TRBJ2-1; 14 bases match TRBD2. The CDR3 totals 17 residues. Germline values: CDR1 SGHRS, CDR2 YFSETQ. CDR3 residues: CASSQTSGRAVNNEQFF. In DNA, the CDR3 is TGTGCCAGCAGCCAGACTAGCGGGAGGGCCGTGAACAATGAGCAGTTCTTC. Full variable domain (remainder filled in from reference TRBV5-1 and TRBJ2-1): KAGVTQTPRYLIKTRGQQVTLSCSPISGHRSVSWYQQTPGQGLQFLFEYFSETQRNKGNFPGRFSGRQFSNSRSEMNVSTLELGDSALYLCASSQTSGRAVNNEQFFGPGTRLTVL.

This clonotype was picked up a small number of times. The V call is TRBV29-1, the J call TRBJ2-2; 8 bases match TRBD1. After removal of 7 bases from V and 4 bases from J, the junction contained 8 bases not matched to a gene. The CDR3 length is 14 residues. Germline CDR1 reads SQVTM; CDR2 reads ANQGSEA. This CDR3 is CSAWAGGFTGELFF. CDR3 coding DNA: TGCAGCGCATGGGCAGGGGGCTTCACCGGGGAGCTGTTTTTT.

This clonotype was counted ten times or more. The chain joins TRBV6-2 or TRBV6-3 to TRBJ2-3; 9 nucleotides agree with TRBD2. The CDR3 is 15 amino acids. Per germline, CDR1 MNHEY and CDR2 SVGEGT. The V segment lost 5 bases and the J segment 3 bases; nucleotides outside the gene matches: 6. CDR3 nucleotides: TGTGCCAGCAGTCCAGCGGGGGGTCCTACAGATACGCAGTATTTT. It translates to CASSPAGGPTDTQYF.

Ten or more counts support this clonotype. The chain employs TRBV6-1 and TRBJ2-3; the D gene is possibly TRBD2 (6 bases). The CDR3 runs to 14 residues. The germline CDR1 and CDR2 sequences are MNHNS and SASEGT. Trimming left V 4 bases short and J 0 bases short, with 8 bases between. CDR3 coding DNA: TGTGCCAGCAGTGTGGAGGGGAGCACAGATACGCAGTATTTT. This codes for CASSVEGSTDTQYF.